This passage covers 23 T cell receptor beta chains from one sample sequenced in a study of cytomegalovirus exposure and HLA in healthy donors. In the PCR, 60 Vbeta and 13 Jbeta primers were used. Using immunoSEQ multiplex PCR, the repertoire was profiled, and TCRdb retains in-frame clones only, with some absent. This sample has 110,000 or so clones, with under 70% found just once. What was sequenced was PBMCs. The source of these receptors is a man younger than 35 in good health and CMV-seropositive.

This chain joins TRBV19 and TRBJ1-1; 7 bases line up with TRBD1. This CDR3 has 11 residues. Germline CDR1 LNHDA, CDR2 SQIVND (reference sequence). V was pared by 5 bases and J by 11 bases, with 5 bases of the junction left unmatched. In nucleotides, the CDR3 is TGTGCCAGTAGTCCGGGGACAGTGGCTTTCTTT. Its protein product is CASSPGTVAFF.

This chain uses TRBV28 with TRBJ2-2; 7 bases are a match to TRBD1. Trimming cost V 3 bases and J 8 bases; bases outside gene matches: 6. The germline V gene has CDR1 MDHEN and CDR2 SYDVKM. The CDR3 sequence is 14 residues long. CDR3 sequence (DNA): TGTGCCAGCAGTTTCGAGGGGGCAGGTGGGGAGCTGTTTTTT. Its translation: CASSFEGAGGELFF.

The CDR3 sequence: CASSPRERGGRETQYF. The CDR3 DNA is TGTGCCAGCAGTCCTCGGGAGCGGGGGGGCCGAGAGACCCAGTACTTC. The V and J genes are TRBV27 and TRBJ2-5, with TRBD2 matching 10 bases. The CDR3 loop spans 16 amino acids. Germline CDR1 reads MNHEY; CDR2 reads SMNVEV (reference sequence). V was clipped by 5 bases and J by 4 bases; unmatched bases: 10.

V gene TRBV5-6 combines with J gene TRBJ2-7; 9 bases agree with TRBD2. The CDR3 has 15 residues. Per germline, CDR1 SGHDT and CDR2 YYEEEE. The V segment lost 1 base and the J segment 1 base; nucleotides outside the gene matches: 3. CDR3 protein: CASSLLAGGSYEQYV. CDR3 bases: TGTGCCAGCAGCTTGTTGGCGGGGGGGTCCTACGAGCAGTACGTC.

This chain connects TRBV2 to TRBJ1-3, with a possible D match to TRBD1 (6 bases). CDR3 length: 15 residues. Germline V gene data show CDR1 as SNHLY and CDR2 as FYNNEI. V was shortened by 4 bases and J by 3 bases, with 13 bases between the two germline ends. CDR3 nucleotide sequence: TGTGCCAGCAGTGGAGGGGGGGCGTATGGAAACACCATATATTTT. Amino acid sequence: CASSGGGAYGNTIYF.

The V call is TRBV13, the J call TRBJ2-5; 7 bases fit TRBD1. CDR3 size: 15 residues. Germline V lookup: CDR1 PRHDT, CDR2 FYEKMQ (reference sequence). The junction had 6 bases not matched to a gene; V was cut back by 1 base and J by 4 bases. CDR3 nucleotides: TGTGCCAGCAGCTTAGAGACAGGGATGGGAGAGACCCAGTACTTC. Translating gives CASSLETGMGETQYF.

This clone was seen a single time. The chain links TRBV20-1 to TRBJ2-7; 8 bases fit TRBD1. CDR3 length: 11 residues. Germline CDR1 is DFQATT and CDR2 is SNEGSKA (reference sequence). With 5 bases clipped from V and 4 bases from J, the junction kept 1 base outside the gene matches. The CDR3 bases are TGCAGTGCTCGACAGGGGTACGAGCAGTACGTC. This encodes CSARQGYEQYV.

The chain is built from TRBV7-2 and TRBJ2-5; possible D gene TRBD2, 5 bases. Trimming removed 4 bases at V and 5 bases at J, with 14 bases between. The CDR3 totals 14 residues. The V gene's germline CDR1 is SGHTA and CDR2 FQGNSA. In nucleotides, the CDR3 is TGTGCCAGCAGCTCTGGGAACCCGGGGGAGACCCAGTACTTC. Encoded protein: CASSSGNPGETQYF.

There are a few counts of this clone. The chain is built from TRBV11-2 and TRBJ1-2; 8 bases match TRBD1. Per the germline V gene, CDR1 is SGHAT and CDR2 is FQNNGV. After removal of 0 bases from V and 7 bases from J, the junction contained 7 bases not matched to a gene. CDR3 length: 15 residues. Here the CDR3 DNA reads TGTGCCAGCAGCTTAGAAGTCCAGGGGGCGGGTGGCTACACCTTC. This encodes CASSLEVQGAGGYTF.

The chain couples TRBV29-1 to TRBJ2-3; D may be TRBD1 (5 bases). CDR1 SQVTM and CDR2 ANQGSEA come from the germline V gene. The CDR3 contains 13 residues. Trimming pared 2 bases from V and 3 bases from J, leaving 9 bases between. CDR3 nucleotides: TGCAGCGTTGAAACCGACAGAACAGATACGCAGTATTTT. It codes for CSVETDRTDTQYF.

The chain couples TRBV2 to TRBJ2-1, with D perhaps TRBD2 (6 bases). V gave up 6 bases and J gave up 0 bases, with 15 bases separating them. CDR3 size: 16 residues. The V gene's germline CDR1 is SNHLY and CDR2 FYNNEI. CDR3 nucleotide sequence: TGTGCCAGCAGGCGGGACTCCACCCCCTCCTACAATGAGCAGTTCTTC. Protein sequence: CASRRDSTPSYNEQFF.

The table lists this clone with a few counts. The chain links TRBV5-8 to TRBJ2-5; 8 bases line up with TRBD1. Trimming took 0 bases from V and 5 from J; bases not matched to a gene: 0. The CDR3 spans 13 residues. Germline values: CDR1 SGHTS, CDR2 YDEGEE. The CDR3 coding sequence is TGTGCCAGCAGCTTGGACAGGGGGGAGACCCAGTACTTC. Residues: CASSLDRGETQYF.

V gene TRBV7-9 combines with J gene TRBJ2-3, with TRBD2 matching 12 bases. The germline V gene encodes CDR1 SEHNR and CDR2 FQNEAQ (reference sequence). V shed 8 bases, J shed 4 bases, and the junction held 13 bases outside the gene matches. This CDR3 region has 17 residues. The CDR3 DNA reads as TGTGCCAGCTCACCGGGGGCTAGCGGGGGGGCATCAGATACGCAGTATTTT. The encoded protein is CASSPGASGGASDTQYF.

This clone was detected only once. CDR3 in DNA: TGCGCCAGCAGCCAAGACGGTCTCTCCGGGACCCAGTACTTC. It is translated as CASSQDGLSGTQYF. The chain recombines TRBV4-1 with TRBJ2-5; no firm D call. V was pared by 0 bases and J by 7 bases, with 12 bases between. Germline values: CDR1 MGHRA, CDR2 YSYEKL. There are 14 residues in the CDR3.

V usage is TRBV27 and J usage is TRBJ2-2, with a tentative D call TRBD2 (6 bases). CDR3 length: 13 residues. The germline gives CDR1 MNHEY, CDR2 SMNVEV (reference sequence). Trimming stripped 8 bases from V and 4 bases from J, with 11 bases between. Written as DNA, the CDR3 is TGTGCCAGCTGTCCCGGGGGCACCGGGGAGCTGTTTTTT. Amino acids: CASCPGGTGELFF.

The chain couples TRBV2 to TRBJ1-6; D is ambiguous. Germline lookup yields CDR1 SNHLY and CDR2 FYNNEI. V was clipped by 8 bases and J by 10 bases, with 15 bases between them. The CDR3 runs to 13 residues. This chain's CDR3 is CASLGAARSPLHF. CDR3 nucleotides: TGTGCCAGCCTAGGAGCCGCTAGGTCACCCCTCCACTTT.

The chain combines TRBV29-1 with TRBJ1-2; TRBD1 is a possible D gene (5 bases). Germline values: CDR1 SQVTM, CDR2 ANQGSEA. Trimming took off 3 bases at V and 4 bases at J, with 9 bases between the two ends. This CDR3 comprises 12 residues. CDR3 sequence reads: CSVDQGTYGYTF. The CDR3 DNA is TGCAGCGTTGACCAGGGTACCTATGGCTACACCTTC.

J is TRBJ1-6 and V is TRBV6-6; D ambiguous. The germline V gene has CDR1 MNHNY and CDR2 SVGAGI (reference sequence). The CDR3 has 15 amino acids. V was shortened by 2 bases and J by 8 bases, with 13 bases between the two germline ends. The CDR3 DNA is TGTGCCAGCAGTTACGGTGCCGCGATGGATTCACCCCTCCACTTT. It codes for CASSYGAAMDSPLHF.

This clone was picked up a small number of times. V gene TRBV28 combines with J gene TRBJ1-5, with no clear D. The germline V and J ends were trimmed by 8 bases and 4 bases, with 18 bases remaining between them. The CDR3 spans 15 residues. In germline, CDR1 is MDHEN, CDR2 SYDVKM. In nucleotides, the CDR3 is TGTGCCAGCGATACAGCCTCCCGGGGAAATCAGCCCCAGCATTTT. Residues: CASDTASRGNQPQHF.

CDR3 in DNA: TGTGCCAGCAGTGTACGAGGGGAGGGCCACAGCTCTGGAAACACCATATATTTT. This encodes CASSVRGEGHSSGNTIYF. The chain links TRBV6-1 to TRBJ1-3; a possible D gene is TRBD1 (5 bases). This CDR3 comprises 18 residues. CDR1 and CDR2 from the germline V gene are MNHNS and SASEGT. V was clipped by 4 bases and J by 0 bases, with 19 bases between them.

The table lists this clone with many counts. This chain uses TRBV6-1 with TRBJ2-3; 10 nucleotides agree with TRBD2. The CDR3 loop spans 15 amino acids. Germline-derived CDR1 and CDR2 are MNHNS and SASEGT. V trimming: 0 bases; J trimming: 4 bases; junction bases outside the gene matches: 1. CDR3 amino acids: CASSEAAGGPDTQYF. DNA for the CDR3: TGTGCCAGCAGTGAAGCAGCGGGGGGGCCAGATACGCAGTATTTT.

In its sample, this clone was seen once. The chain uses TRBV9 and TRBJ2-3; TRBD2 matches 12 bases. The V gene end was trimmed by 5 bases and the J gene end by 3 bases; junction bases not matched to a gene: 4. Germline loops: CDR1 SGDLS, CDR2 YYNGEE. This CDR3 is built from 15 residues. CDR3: CASSLTSGGTDTQYF. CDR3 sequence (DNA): TGTGCCAGCAGTTTAACTAGCGGGGGGACAGATACGCAGTATTTT.

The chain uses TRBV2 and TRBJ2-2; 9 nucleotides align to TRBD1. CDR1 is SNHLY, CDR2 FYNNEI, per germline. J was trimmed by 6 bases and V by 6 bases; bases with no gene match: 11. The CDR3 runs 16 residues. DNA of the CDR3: TGTGCCAGCAGGGAAAGTTGGGACAGGGTATCCGGGGAGCTGTTTTTT. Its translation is CASRESWDRVSGELFF.